These 14 T cell receptor beta chains were all obtained from the same sample, sequenced in a study of T cells in women clearing cervical HPV infection. Profiling relied on immunoSEQ multiplex PCR, and the TCRdb table lists in-frame clones only, not all of them. Its table lists roughly 30,000 clones. Sequencing input: blood buffy coat. All receptors derive from a woman aged 18-70 years with a cervical HPV16 infection that either progressed to CIN3+ or cleared (not recorded which).

The DNA read from the CDR3 is TGTGCCAGCAGCTTCGGGACAGGGGTCAATGAG. Encoded protein: CASSFGTGVNE. The entire CDR3 is CASSFGTGVNEQFF. This chain joins TRBV11-2 and TRBJ2-1; the match to TRBD1 covers 10 bases. Read coverage stops 3 residues before the CDR3 terminus; the germline J gene supplies the remainder. Looked up from germline, CDR1 is SGHAT and CDR2 is FQNNGV. The CDR3 is made up of 14 amino acids. With V trimmed by 3 bases and J by 6 bases, 2 bases remained unmatched.

This clone shows up as medium-sized by frequency. CDR3 DNA, as far as it was read: TGTGCCAGCATACTAGCGGGGAAAACCTACGAG. Protein product: CASILAGKTYE. In full, the CDR3 is CASILAGKTYEQYF. The chain joins TRBV2 to TRBJ2-7; 10 nucleotides align to TRBD2. The read ends 3 residues shy of where the CDR3 ends; the end is completed using the germline J gene. CDR1 is SNHLY, CDR2 FYNNEI, per germline. The CDR3 runs to 14 residues. The J segment lost 2 bases and the V segment lost 7 bases, leaving 5 bases of the junction unmatched.

As for this clone: Read coverage stops 3 residues before the CDR3 terminus; the germline J gene supplies the remainder. V is TRBV9 and J is TRBJ2-2, with 8 bases identical to TRBD1. Germline assignment: CDR1 SGDLS and CDR2 YYNGEE. The CDR3 length is 18 residues. J was trimmed by 6 bases and V by 5 bases; bases with no gene match: 18. The sequenced part of the CDR3 DNA is TGTGCCAGCAGTATCCGGGGACAGGTCGTTTTGCGATCCGGGGAG. Protein sequence: CASSIRGQVVLRSGE. From start to end, the CDR3 is CASSIRGQVVLRSGELFF.

With regard to this clone: Read sequence stops 3 residues before the CDR3 end, and the germline J gene provides the missing end. The chain uses TRBV5-4 and TRBJ2-7; D perhaps matches TRBD1 (6 bases). V dropped 4 bases and J dropped 1 base, with 9 bases sitting between them. This CDR3 comprises 13 residues. Germline V CDR1 and CDR2: SGHNT, YYREEE (reference sequence). The CDR3 sequence: CASSQGQSYEQYF. The covered CDR3 bases are TGTGCCAGCAGCCAAGGACAGTCCTACGAG.

For this clone: The sequence runs out 3 residues before the end of the CDR3; the remainder is reconstructed from the germline J gene. The rearrangement uses TRBV7-6 and TRBJ2-3, with 7 bases matching TRBD1. The germline CDR1 and CDR2 sequences are SGHVS and FNYEAQ. The CDR3 sequence is 16 residues long. The CDR3 loop reads CASSPGTDILQETQYF. CDR3 DNA, as far as it was read: TGTGCCAGCAGCCCAGGGACAGACATCCTCCAAGAGACG.

On this clone itself: The read stops 3 residues short of the end of the CDR3; the missing end is completed from the germline J gene. The chain employs TRBV2 and TRBJ2-7; 8 positions agree with TRBD1. J gave up 4 bases and V 8 bases, and 7 bases lay outside the gene matches. Germline CDR1 reads SNHLY; CDR2 reads FYNNEI. CDR3 length: 13 amino acids. This chain's CDR3 is CASRGQANYEQYF. The sequenced CDR3 bases are TGTGCCAGCCGGGGACAGGCCAATTACGAG.

As concerns this clone: The read ends 3 residues early relative to the CDR3; the germline J gene fills the gap. This chain uses TRBV11-2 with TRBJ2-7; a weak D match, TRBD1 (6 bases). The V end was cut by 4 bases, the J end by 2 bases, with 15 bases between. CDR1 and CDR2 (germline): SGHAT, FQNNGV. The CDR3 is 15 residues long. CDR3 DNA, as far as it was read: TGTGCCAGCAGCTCATATGTGGCAGGGGCCTACGAG. This encodes CASSSYVAGAYE. The CDR3 in full is CASSSYVAGAYEQYF. Full variable domain (rest looked up from reference TRBV11-2 and TRBJ2-7): EAGVAQSPRYKIIEKRQSVAFWCNPISGHATLYWYQQILGQGPKLLIQFQNNGVVDDSQLPKDRFSAERLKGVDSTLKIQPAKLEDSAVYLCASSSYVAGAYEQYFGPGTRLTVT.

Comment on this clone: Sequencing ends 3 residues short of the CDR3 end; the germline J gene provides the rest. The chain has TRBV18 and TRBJ1-5; D perhaps matches TRBD1 (6 bases). Germline loops: CDR1 KGHSH, CDR2 LQKENI. The germline V and J ends were trimmed by 7 bases and 4 bases, with 26 bases remaining between them. This CDR3 contains 18 residues. The CDR3 DNA, read in part, is TGTGCCAGCTTACCGGGTTTAGAATCGACAGGAGGAAATCAGCCC. This gives the protein CASLPGLESTGGNQP. In full, the CDR3 is CASLPGLESTGGNQPQHF.

About this clone itself: The CDR3 extends 3 residues past the end of the read, so its final part is completed from the germline J gene. The rearrangement joins TRBV30 to TRBJ2-1; TRBD2 aligns across 9 bases. V dropped 4 bases and J dropped 2; count of bases not matched to a gene: 3. Germline CDR1 GTSNPN, CDR2 SVGIG (reference sequence). CDR3 length: 14 amino acids. CDR3 DNA (partial): TGTGCCTGGAAGGCTAGCGGGGCCTACAATGAG. Amino acids: CAWKASGAYNE. The full-length CDR3 reads as CAWKASGAYNEQFF.

Remarks on this clone: Coverage ceases 3 residues before the CDR3 finishes, and the germline J gene fills in the end. The gene calls are TRBV7-9 and TRBJ1-1; possibly TRBD1 for D (6 bases). The length of the CDR3 is 13 residues. Germline CDR1 and CDR2: SEHNR and FQNEAQ (reference sequence). The CDR3 loop is CASSLRGSADAFF. The part of the CDR3 DNA that was read is TGTGCCAGCAGCTTGAGGGGGTCCGCGGAC.

With respect to this clone: Read sequence stops 3 residues before the CDR3 end, and the germline J gene provides the missing end. This chain uses TRBV7-3 with TRBJ2-4; the D gene is possibly TRBD2 (5 bases). The CDR3 is made up of 14 amino acids. Germline assignment: CDR1 SGHTA and CDR2 FQGTGA. This CDR3 reads CASSVVDFGACQYF. CDR3 bases read: TGTGCCAGCAGCGTAGTGGACTTTGGAGCCTGT.

Notes on this clone: The read is 3 residues too short to cover the CDR3 end, so that end is filled in from the germline J gene. V and J are TRBV6-2 or TRBV6-3 and TRBJ2-7; D call uncertain. Germline V gene lookup returns CDR1 MNHEY and CDR2 SVGEGT. Deletions cut 6 bases from V and 0 bases from J, with 6 bases between. The CDR3 is 12 residues long. CDR3 DNA, as far as it was read: TGTGCCAGCAGCAGGAGCTCCTACGAG. Amino acids: CASSRSSYE. From start to end, the CDR3 is CASSRSSYEQYF.

About this clone: The read stops 3 residues short of the end of the CDR3; the missing end is completed from the germline J gene. J is TRBJ2-2 and V is TRBV6-1; D possibly matches TRBD1 or TRBD2 (5 bases each). Germline lookup yields CDR1 MNHNS and CDR2 SASEGT. This CDR3 has 13 residues. The sequenced part of the CDR3 DNA is TGTGCCAGCAGTGGCAGGGAGAATTCACCG. Residues: CASSGRENSP. The whole CDR3 reads CASSGRENSPLFF.

To note about this clone: The read ends 3 residues shy of where the CDR3 ends; the end is completed using the germline J gene. The rearrangement joins TRBV6-1 to TRBJ2-3; 7 bases agree with TRBD1. Germline CDR1 and CDR2: MNHNS and SASEGT. V gave up 2 bases and J gave up 2 bases; unmatched junction bases: 10. This CDR3 is 17 amino acids long. The CDR3 here is CASSEYPRDSSTDTQYF. CDR3 bases read: TGTGCCAGCAGTGAATACCCCCGGGACAGCTCCACAGATACG.